The rows below give T cell receptor beta chains drawn from one sample of a study of shared T cell receptors in the human thymus. Profiling relied on immunoSEQ multiplex PCR, and the TCRdb table lists in-frame clones only, not all of them. The data contain more than 550,000 clones, roughly 85% of them seen just once; the ten biggest clones take up about 0.011%. These same records also appear under a second study, on human thymus T cells.

Sample: thymocytes. The receptors come from a girl under three years old with a congenital heart defect. The CDR3 runs from the conserved cysteine through the conserved F or W. Fields, in order: V gene, D gene, clone size, CDR3 protein. A D gene is named only where the DNA matches it firmly. For some rows the clone size is stated as once, few or many, or as a class when expanded; others skip it.

TRBV5-1 . . CASRNAPDTQYF
TRBV19 . . CASSIAAGRTDTQYF
TRBV28 TRBD1 . CASSLATRGPTYGYTF
TRBV25-1 TRBD1 few CASSPRTGEGTGELFF
TRBV10-2 . . CASRRQANYGYTF
TRBV27 TRBD1 once CASRFGTGTDSPLHF
TRBV5-6 . few CASSLTGEKLFF
TRBV19 TRBD1 . CASTPKGDRVVF
TRBV10-3 . . CAISVEGANTGELFF
TRBV27 TRBD1 . CASSQDQGASGTEAFF
TRBV9 TRBD1 . CASSVVLLRDRETYNSPLHF
TRBV6-1 . . CASGGLENLDTQYF
TRBV4-1 TRBD1 . CASSQGGVLSDRRYYGYTF
TRBV5-1 TRBD1 once CASSPDRDGYTF
TRBV9 . . CASSGLSSPIYEQYF
TRBV2 TRBD1 . CANARQGIPEAFF
TRBV9 . . CASSVEAWNTGELFF
TRBV30 TRBD1 . CAWSYRTGVIFGNQPQHF
TRBV7-9 . once CASSPPSGRETQYF
TRBV28 TRBD2 . CASSETGTSSYEQYF
TRBV18 TRBD1 . CASSPGQGLDYGYTF
TRBV5-1 TRBD1 . CASSAGTDTGELFF
TRBV5-4 . few CASSLDYQETQYF
TRBV27 . . CASSPGPGILTDTQYF
TRBV27 . . CASSSPRGSGAKGDTQYF
TRBV2 . . CASSYKGSGLVGEKLFF
TRBV10-3 TRBD1 . CAISESTRRDRGPNTEAFF
TRBV6-1 . . CASSESTGNQPQHF
TRBV9 . . CASSVGQGLDGYTF
TRBV10-3 . . CAISESGRVSYNYGYTF
TRBV27 . . CASTPLAGLGYNEQFF
TRBV1 . . CTSSQVTPLRTAYEQYF
TRBV11-2 . . CASSLVGGGNEKLFF
TRBV9 . . CASSVGTFQETQYF
TRBV5-5 . . CASTLDLPTGAGELFF
TRBV7-9 . . CASSLMSGSTFKETQYF
TRBV2 TRBD2 . CASRGGLAGTYEQYF
TRBV6-1 TRBD1 few CASSDPDRETVCEQFF